This TCR beta chain appears in the sequencing data of a study of blood T cells in healthy people across ages (dated by TCRdb to 2013 to 2016). With respect to the entire study: In model experiments, roughly one uniquely barcoded TCR beta cDNA molecule per two T cells was captured by template switching. Age-related changes in TCR beta repertoire diversity were measured in the study by deep sequencing normalized with unique cDNA molecular identifiers. Two additional independent replicas of 1 million unique cDNA reads from the same blood draw were analyzed for two donors (one aged 18 to 30 and one aged 80 or older). To avoid experimental bias, donors of different ages were spread randomly across the sequencing lanes. Four age groups were formed from the donors: young (average roughly 16 years), middle-aged (less than 40), aged (approximately 60) and long-lived (about 80). Beyond this particular receptor, the publication reports: As age increased, observed TCR beta diversity per million T cells dropped in a roughly linear way, and a significant reduction was already evident by age 40. Donor CMV infection status was unknown, potentially confounding age-related changes in expanded clonotypes. Because profiling used bulk unsorted PBMCs, naive and antigen-experienced compartments could not be compared conclusively. Compared with the aged group, the long-lived group had more naive CD4+ T cells, fewer expanded clones and increased TCR diversity, suggesting age selection. The percentage of naive T cells measured by flow cytometry correlated strongly with observed TCR beta diversity. Estimates of total diversity based on one million sequenced T cells were regarded as lower bounds and as underestimates.

The roughly 42 donors, aged about 6 to 100 years, were systemically healthy Caucasian individuals from Russia. Each donor gave roughly 9 milliliters of peripheral blood, drawn into EDTA-treated Vacutainer tubes. Ficoll-Paque density-gradient centrifugation was used to isolate PBMCs, with at least 7 million per sample. Total RNA, at least 6 micrograms per sample, was extracted from PBMCs with Trizol reagent. Naive CD45RAhigh/CD27high T cell percentages were measured by flow cytometry on a PBMC aliquot from every donor. In the case of this clonotype: Its binding antigen is unknown. Relative to the germline gene, one junction end is altered; a read error may explain this.

CDR1 and CDR2 are read off the germline V gene as KGHDR and SFDVKD. Counted from cysteine to phenylalanine, this CDR3 has 13 amino acids. CDR3 DNA only is kept here, 39 bases in frame from base 1. The method was 5' RACE. TCRdb records Illumina HiSeq 2500 as the sequencer. A second 7 to 11 cycle PCR used a sample-barcoded 5' primer and a J-beta primer mix. A template-switch 5' adaptor carrying 12 random nucleotides introduced a unique molecular identifier onto each TCR beta cDNA molecule. Each sample yielded at least 2.5 million CDR3-containing paired-end reads. First-strand cDNA synthesis was performed from all RNA using the Mint cDNA synthesis kit, with priming by a TRBC-specific oligonucleotide. After uracil-DNA glycosylase treatment, a first 18-cycle PCR used universal primers M1SS and BC2_uni_R on all cDNA. The authors processed their data as follows. Each sample was normalized by randomly selecting 1 million high-quality reads, each carrying a distinct molecular identifier. Reads sharing molecular identifiers were discarded rather than binned into consensus sequences. CDR3 identification, clonotype clustering and error correction used MiTCR with a Q25 quality threshold and the strictest error-elimination algorithm. A nonparametric unseen species model with Euler transformation was used to estimate lower-bound total TCR beta diversity. Through fastp at Q25 and MiXCR, TCRdb rebuilt clones from the public reads, retaining in-frame beta chains. Rows merge per CDR3 protein into single entries with the most common DNA and genes. These V and J calls rely on TCRdb rather than the paper's analysis. This sample comprises 800,000 to 1,000,000 distinct CDR3 sequences, 45% to 50% of them detected only once. The ten most abundant clones make up over 10% of the sample.

The receptor was isolated from a man aged 25-40 years in good health. Recombination linked TRBV24-1 to TRBJ2-1; the D gene assignment is ambiguous. Sequencing was carried out using blood. In nucleotides, the sequence is TGTGCTACCAGTGATTTGTTGAGCGATGAGCAGTTCTTC. Its coded protein is CATSDLLSDEQFF.